These 7 T cell receptor beta chains originate from one sample sequenced in a study of long-term antiretroviral therapy in people with HIV. They ran version v3.0 of the immunoSEQ assay at survey level. Repertoires were generated with immunoSEQ multiplex PCR, while TCRdb's copy carries only in-frame clones and drops some. Altogether tens of thousands of clones are present, approximately 89% being singletons, with the ten largest covering about 5.7%. This material consisted of unsorted PBMCs, taken 3.1 years after starting antiretroviral therapy. These receptors were obtained from a woman aged 45-65 years with HIV.

The genes are TRBV6-6 and TRBJ1-5, with TRBD1 identical over 7 bases. V lost 7 bases to trimming and J lost 3 bases; unmatched junction nucleotides: 6. The CDR3 runs to 14 residues. The V gene's germline CDR1 is MNHNY and CDR2 SVGAGI (reference sequence). The CDR3 DNA follows: TGTGCCAGCACACCCGGGACAGTCAATCAGCCCCAGCATTTT. Translation gives CASTPGTVNQPQHF.

The chain employs TRBV6-5 and TRBJ2-1, with D unclear. The CDR3 sequence is 16 residues long. Germline V lookup: CDR1 MNHEY, CDR2 SVGAGI. V was trimmed by 0 bases and J by 0 bases, leaving 9 bases between them. This chain's CDR3 is CASSYSRLTSYNEQFF. CDR3 coding DNA: TGTGCCAGCAGTTACTCGAGACTGACCTCCTACAATGAGCAGTTCTTC.

The chain uses TRBV4-1 and TRBJ1-4; tentative D call: TRBD1 (5 bases). The CDR3 consists of 20 residues. Germline V CDR1 and CDR2: MGHRA, YSYEKL. V was trimmed by 0 bases and J by 3 bases, leaving 23 bases between them. In DNA form, the CDR3 reads TGCGCCAGCAGCCAAGATCGGGGCCTTCGAGCCCGGGAGGCTAATGAAAAACTGTTTTTT. Protein: CASSQDRGLRAREANEKLFF.

V usage is TRBV9 and J usage is TRBJ1-1; D is unresolved. Trimming cost V 3 bases and J 6 bases, with 12 bases left between them. The CDR3 extends over 13 amino acids. Germline-derived CDR1 and CDR2 are SGDLS and YYNGEE. In DNA, the CDR3 is TGTGCCAGCAGCGCCGGAGGAGTCTCTGAAGCTTTCTTT. Its translation is CASSAGGVSEAFF.

The chain has TRBV10-2 and TRBJ1-2; 7 bases agree with TRBD1. The CDR3 is 14 residues long. From germline, CDR1 is WSHSY and CDR2 SAAADI. Losses at the gene ends were 7 bases for V and 2 bases for J; bases not matched to a gene: 7. The CDR3, as DNA: TGCGCCAGCACCCCGGGACAGAAGAACTATGGCTACACCTTC. It specifies CASTPGQKNYGYTF.

The J gene is TRBJ2-7, the V gene TRBV2, with D tentatively TRBD2 (5 bases). CDR3 size: 11 residues. Trimming took off 5 bases at V and 3 bases at J, with 5 bases between the two ends. Germline CDR1 reads SNHLY; CDR2 reads FYNNEI. Written as DNA, the CDR3 is TGTGCCAGCAGTCGGGACTACGAGCAGTACTTC. Translated, it gives CASSRDYEQYF.

The rearrangement joins TRBV29-1 to TRBJ1-2; D uncertain. The CDR3 length is 13 residues. V was pared by 2 bases and J by 2 bases, with 9 bases between. CDR1 is SQVTM and CDR2 is ANQGSEA in the germline V gene. This CDR3 reads CSVEYQTNYGYTF. As DNA, the CDR3 is TGCAGCGTTGAATATCAAACCAACTATGGCTACACCTTC.